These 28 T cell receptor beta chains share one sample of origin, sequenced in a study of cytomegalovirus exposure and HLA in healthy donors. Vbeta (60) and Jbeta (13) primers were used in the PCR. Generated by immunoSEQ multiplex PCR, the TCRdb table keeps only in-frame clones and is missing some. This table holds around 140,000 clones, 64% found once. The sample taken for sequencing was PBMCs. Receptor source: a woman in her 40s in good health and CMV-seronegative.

The CDR3 region is CASSKSSGYEQYF. The CDR3 DNA reads TGTGCCAGCAGCAAGTCATCGGGATACGAGCAGTACTTC. The V and J genes are TRBV2 and TRBJ2-7; tentatively, D is TRBD2 (5 bases). CDR1 and CDR2 (germline): SNHLY, FYNNEI. Trimming removed 6 bases at V and 4 bases at J, with 13 bases between. There are 13 residues in the CDR3.

The DNA for the CDR3 is TGCGCCAGCAGCCAATCCCTGCGAGGAAGCTCCTACGAGCAGTACTTC. It codes for CASSQSLRGSSYEQYF. The rearrangement links TRBV4-1 to TRBJ2-7; D is ambiguous. The CDR3 has 16 amino acids. Germline V gene data show CDR1 as MGHRA and CDR2 as YSYEKL. V lost 2 bases, J lost 0 bases, and 14 bases lay in between.

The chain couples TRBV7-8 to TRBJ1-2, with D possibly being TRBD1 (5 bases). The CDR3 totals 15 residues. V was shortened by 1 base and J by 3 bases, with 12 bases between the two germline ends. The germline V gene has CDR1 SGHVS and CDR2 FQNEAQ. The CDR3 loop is CASSLGRGIDYGYTF. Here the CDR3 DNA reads TGTGCCAGCAGCTTAGGTCGGGGGATAGACTATGGCTACACCTTC.

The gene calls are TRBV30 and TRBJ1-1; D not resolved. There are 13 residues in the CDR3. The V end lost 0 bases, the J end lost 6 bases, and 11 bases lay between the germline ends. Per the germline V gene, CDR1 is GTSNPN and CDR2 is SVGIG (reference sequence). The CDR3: CAWSVFEYPEAFF. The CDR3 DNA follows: TGTGCCTGGAGTGTGTTTGAGTACCCTGAAGCTTTCTTT.

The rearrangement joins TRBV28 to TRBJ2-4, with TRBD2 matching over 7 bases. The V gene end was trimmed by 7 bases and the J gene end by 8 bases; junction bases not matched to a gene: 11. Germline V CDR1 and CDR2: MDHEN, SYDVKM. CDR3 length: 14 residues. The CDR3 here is CASMGTRGGHIQYF. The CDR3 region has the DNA TGTGCCAGCATGGGTACCCGCGGGGGACACATTCAGTACTTC.

CDR3 nucleotide sequence: TGTGCCAGCAGCCGGACAGGGGGCGCGGGGAAGACCCAGTACTTC. It is translated as CASSRTGGAGKTQYF. This chain links TRBV7-9 with TRBJ2-5, with TRBD1 matching 11 bases. The germline V gene encodes CDR1 SEHNR and CDR2 FQNEAQ (reference sequence). The ends lost 5 bases at V and 6 bases at J; junction bases unmatched: 8. The CDR3 length is 15 residues. Full variable domain (rest looked up from reference TRBV7-9 and TRBJ2-5): DTGVSQNPRHKITKRGQNVTFRCDPISEHNRLYWYRQTLGQGPEFLTYFQNEAQLEKSRLLSDRFSAERPKGSFSTLEIQRTEQGDSAMYLCASSRTGGAGKTQYFGPGTRLLVL.

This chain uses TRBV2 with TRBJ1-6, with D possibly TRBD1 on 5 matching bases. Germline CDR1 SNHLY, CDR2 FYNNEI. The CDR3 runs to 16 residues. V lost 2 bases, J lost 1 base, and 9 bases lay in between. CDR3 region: CASSEREGSYNSPLHF. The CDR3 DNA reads TGTGCCAGCAGTGAACGGGAGGGGTCCTATAATTCACCCCTCCACTTT.

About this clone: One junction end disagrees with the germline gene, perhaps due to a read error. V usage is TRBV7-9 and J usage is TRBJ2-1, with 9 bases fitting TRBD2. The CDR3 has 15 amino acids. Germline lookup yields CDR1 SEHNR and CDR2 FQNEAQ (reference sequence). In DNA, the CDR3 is TGTGCCAGCAGCCCGAGGGGGCGGGGGGGCAATGAACAGTTCTTC. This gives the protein CASSPRGRGGNEQFF.

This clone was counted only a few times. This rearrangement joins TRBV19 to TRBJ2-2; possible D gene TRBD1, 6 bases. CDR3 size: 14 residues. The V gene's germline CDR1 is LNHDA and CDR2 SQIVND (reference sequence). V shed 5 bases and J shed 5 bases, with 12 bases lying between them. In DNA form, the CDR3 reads TGTGCCAGTAGTTACGGACAGACTACCGGGGAGCTGTTTTTT. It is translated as CASSYGQTTGELFF.

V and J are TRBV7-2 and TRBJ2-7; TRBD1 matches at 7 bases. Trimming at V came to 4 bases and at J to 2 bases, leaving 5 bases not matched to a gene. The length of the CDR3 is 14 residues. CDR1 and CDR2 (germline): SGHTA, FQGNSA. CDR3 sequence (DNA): TGTGCCAGCAGCTCCCAACAGGGGCCCTACGAGCAGTACTTC. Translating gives CASSSQQGPYEQYF.

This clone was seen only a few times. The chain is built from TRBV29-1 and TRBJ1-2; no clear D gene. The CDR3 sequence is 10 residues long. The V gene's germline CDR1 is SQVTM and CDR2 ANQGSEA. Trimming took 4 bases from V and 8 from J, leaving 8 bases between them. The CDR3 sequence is CSVVSGGYTF. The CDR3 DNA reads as TGCAGCGTTGTCAGCGGCGGCTACACCTTC.

CDR3: CASSLSYRNTGELFF. The CDR3 DNA is TGTGCCAGCAGTTTGAGCTACAGGAACACCGGGGAGCTGTTTTTT. The chain recombines TRBV27 with TRBJ2-2; D remains unclear. The V end was cut by 3 bases, the J end by 1 base, with 9 bases between. The CDR3 contains 15 residues. CDR1 and CDR2 (germline): MNHEY, SMNVEV (reference sequence).

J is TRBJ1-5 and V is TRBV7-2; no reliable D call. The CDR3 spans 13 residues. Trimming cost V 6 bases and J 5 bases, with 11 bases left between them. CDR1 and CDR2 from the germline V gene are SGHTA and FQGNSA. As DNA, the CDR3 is TGTGCCAGCAGTACCCACGGGGATCAGCCCCAGCATTTT. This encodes CASSTHGDQPQHF.

In DNA, the CDR3 is TGTGCCAGCATTACTTCCGGGACAGGGTTTAATCAGCCCCAGCATTTT. As protein: CASITSGTGFNQPQHF. The chain has TRBV28 and TRBJ1-5; 9 bases are shared with TRBD1. The CDR3 has 16 residues. Germline-derived CDR1 and CDR2 are MDHEN and SYDVKM. With 7 bases clipped from V and 4 bases from J, the junction kept 11 bases outside the gene matches. The full variable domain, with the rest looked up from reference TRBV28 and TRBJ1-5, is DVKVTQSSRYLVKRTGEKVFLECVQDMDHENMFWYRQDPGLGLRLIYFSYDVKMKEKGDIPEGYSVSREKKERFSLILESASTNQTSMYLCASITSGTGFNQPQHFGDGTRLSIL.

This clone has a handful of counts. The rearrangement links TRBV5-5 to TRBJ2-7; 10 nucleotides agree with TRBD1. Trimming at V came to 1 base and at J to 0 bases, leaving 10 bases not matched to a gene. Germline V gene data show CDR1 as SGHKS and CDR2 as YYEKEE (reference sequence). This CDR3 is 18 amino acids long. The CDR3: CASSLRQGAWGNSYEQYF. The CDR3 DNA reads TGTGCCAGCAGCTTGCGACAGGGGGCGTGGGGTAACTCCTACGAGCAGTACTTC.

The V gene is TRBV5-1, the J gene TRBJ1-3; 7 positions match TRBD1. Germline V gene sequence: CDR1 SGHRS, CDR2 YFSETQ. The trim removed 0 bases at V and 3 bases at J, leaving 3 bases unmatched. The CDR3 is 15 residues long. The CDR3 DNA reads TGCGCCAGCAGCTTGGAAGGGGGCATTGGAAACACCATATATTTT. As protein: CASSLEGGIGNTIYF.

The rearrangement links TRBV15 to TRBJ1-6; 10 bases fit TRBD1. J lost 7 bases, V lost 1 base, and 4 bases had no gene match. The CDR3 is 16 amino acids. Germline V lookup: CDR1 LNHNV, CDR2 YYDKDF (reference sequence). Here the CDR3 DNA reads TGTGCCACCAGCAGAGGGGACAGGGGACCCAATTCACCCCTCCACTTT. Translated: CATSRGDRGPNSPLHF.

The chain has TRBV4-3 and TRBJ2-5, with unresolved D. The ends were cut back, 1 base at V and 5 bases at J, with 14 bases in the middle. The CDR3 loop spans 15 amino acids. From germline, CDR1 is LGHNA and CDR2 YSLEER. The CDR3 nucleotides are TGCGCCAGCAGCCAAGGGCTCGTAGTTAGCGAGACCCAGTACTTC. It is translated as CASSQGLVVSETQYF.

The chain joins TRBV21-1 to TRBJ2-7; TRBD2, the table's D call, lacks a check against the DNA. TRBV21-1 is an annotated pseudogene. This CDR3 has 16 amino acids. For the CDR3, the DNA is TGTGCCAGCAGCGATCGGGGGAGGGCCCACTCCTACGAGCAGTACTTC. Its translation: CASSDRGRAHSYEQYF.

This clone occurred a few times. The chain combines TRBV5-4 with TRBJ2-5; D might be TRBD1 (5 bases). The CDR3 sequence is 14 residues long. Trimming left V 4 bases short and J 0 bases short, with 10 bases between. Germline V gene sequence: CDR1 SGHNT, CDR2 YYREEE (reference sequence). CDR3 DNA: TGTGCCAGCAGCCCCAAGGGGTACCAAGAGACCCAGTACTTC. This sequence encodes CASSPKGYQETQYF.

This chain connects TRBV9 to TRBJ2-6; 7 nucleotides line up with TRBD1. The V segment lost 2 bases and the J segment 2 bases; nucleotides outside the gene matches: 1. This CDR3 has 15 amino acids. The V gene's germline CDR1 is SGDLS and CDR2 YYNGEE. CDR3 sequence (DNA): TGTGCCAGCAGCGTTACAGGGGCTGGGGCCAACGTCCTGACTTTC. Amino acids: CASSVTGAGANVLTF.

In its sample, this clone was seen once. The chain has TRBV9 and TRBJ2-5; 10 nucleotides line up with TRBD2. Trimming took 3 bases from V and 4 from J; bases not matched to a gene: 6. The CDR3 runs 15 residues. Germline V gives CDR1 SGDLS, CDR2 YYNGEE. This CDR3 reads CASSASGGAGETQYF. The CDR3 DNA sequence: TGTGCCAGCAGCGCAAGCGGGGGGGCCGGAGAGACCCAGTACTTC.

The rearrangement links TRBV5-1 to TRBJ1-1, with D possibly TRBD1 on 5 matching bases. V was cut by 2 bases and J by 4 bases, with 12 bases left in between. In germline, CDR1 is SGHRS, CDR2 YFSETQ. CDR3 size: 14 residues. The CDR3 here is CASSLYAGGTEAFF. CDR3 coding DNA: TGCGCCAGCAGCTTATATGCGGGGGGCACTGAAGCTTTCTTT.

CDR3 residues: CASSFRGGGADTQYF. CDR3 nucleotide sequence: TGTGCCAGCAGTTTCCGGGGGGGTGGGGCAGATACGCAGTATTTT. The chain couples TRBV27 to TRBJ2-3, with 8 positions matching TRBD2. CDR1 is MNHEY and CDR2 is SMNVEV in the germline V gene (reference sequence). The CDR3 spans 15 residues. Trimming took 3 bases from V and 4 from J; bases not matched to a gene: 6.

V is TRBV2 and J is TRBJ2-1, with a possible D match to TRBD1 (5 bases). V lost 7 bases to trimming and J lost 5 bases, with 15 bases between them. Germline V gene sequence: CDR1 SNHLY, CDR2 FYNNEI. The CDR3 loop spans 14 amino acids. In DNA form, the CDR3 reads TGTGCCAGCAATGGGTGGGGCGACAACAATGAGCAGTTCTTC. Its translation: CASNGWGDNNEQFF.

As DNA, the CDR3 is TGTGCTAGTGGTCCTCAGAATCAGCCCCAGCATTTT. Protein sequence: CASGPQNQPQHF. J is TRBJ1-5 and V is TRBV12-5; no firm D call. This CDR3 spans 12 amino acids. V was clipped by 5 bases and J by 4 bases, with 6 bases between them. Germline CDR1 is LGHNT and CDR2 is FRNRAP.

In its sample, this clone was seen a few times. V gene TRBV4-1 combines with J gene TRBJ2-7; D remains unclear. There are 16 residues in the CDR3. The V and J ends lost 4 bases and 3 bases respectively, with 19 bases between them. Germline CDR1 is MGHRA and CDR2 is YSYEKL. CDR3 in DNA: TGCGCCAGCAGCCCAGACCGTTCGGGTGATGGCTACGAGCAGTACTTC. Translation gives CASSPDRSGDGYEQYF.

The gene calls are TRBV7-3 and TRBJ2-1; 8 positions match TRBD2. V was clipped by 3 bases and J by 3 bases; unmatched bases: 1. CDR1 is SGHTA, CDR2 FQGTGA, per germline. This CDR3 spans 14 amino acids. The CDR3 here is CASSLAGGYNEQFF. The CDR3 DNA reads TGTGCCAGCAGCTTGGCGGGGGGCTACAATGAGCAGTTCTTC.